The rows below give T cell receptor beta chains drawn from one sample of a study of T cells after yellow fever vaccination. TCRdb processed the 5' RACE reads anew with MiXCR; each CDR3 protein has one entry. The table includes some 500,000 distinct CDR3 sequences, roughly 12% detected once. The sequences come from PBMCs, collected on the day of the yellow fever booster vaccination. These receptors were collected from a man younger than 45 who received the YFV17D yellow fever vaccine. Both conserved end residues are part of each CDR3. The order of the fields is J gene, CDR3 length, D gene, clone size, V gene, CDR3 DNA, CDR3 protein. A D gene is named only where the DNA matches it firmly. Expanded clones get a size class; other rows say once, few or many, or leave the size out.

j_gene: TRBJ1-2; len: 14; d_gene: TRBD1; abundance: .; v_gene: TRBV7-2; CDR3nt: TGTGCCAGCAGCTTAGTGGGACAGGGACCTGGCTACACCTTC; CDR3aa: CASSLVGQGPGYTF
j_gene: TRBJ2-3; len: 14; d_gene: .; abundance: .; v_gene: TRBV5-8; CDR3nt: TGTGCCAGCAGCTCGAGGACCTTCTGGGATACGCAGTATTTT; CDR3aa: CASSSRTFWDTQYF
j_gene: TRBJ2-1; len: 15; d_gene: TRBD2; abundance: .; v_gene: TRBV29-1; CDR3nt: TGCAGCGTTGAGGGTGGGACTAGTTACTTCAATGAGCAGTTCTTC; CDR3aa: CSVEGGTSYFNEQFF
j_gene: TRBJ2-2; len: 16; d_gene: .; abundance: .; v_gene: TRBV20-1; CDR3nt: TGCAGTGCTAGAGGGGAGGAATACGCAAACACCGGGGAGCTGTTTTTT; CDR3aa: CSARGEEYANTGELFF
j_gene: TRBJ1-4; len: 15; d_gene: .; abundance: few; v_gene: TRBV7-9; CDR3nt: TGTGCCAGCAGCTGGAGACAGTCAACTAATGAAAAACTGTTTTTT; CDR3aa: CASSWRQSTNEKLFF
j_gene: TRBJ2-5; len: 15; d_gene: .; abundance: .; v_gene: TRBV7-2; CDR3nt: TGTGCCAGCAGCTTAGCAGGGTATCCGATAGAGACCCAGTACTTC; CDR3aa: CASSLAGYPIETQYF
j_gene: TRBJ2-1; len: 15; d_gene: TRBD2; abundance: few; v_gene: TRBV27; CDR3nt: TGTGCCAGCAGTTTATATGGACTAGCGGGAGATGAGCAGTTCTTC; CDR3aa: CASSLYGLAGDEQFF
j_gene: TRBJ2-7; len: 14; d_gene: TRBD2; abundance: .; v_gene: TRBV12-3/TRBV12-4; CDR3nt: TGTGCCAGCAGGAGGACTAGCGGGAGCTACGAGCAGTACTTC; CDR3aa: CASRRTSGSYEQYF
j_gene: TRBJ2-5; len: 13; d_gene: .; abundance: .; v_gene: TRBV10-2; CDR3nt: TGCGCCAGCAGGGTAGGGGGGCAAGAGACCCAGTACTTC; CDR3aa: CASRVGGQETQYF
j_gene: TRBJ2-7; len: 11; d_gene: .; abundance: few; v_gene: TRBV29-1; CDR3nt: TGCAGCGTTGGGTCTACGGCTGAGCAGTACTTC; CDR3aa: CSVGSTAEQYF